These T cell receptor beta chains were read from a single sample in a study of blood T cell repertoires in COVID-19. The method was immunoSEQ multiplex PCR; TCRdb's version includes in-frame clones alone and lacks a portion of them. Of approximately 54,000 clones in the sample, around 80% were seen once. Input material: peripheral blood. The source of these receptors is a human donor in a cohort sampled during active COVID-19. CDR3s include the opening cysteine and the closing phenylalanine or tryptophan. D genes are given only for firm matches. Not every row has a clone size; where given, it reads once, few, many or a size class.

NA	TRBV6-2/TRBV6-3	NA	TRBJ2-3	CASSSWEPDADTQYF	TGTGCCAGCAGTTCGTGGGAGCCCGACGCAGATACGCAGTATTTT
NA	TRBV5-1	NA	TRBJ2-1	CASSGDFYNEQFF	TGCGCCAGCAGCGGGGACTTCTACAATGAGCAGTTCTTC
TRBD2	TRBV11-3	NA	TRBJ2-3	CASSLSGGGGTDTQYF	TGTGCCAGCAGCTTGAGCGGGGGAGGGGGCACAGATACGCAGTATTTT
NA	TRBV5-6	few	TRBJ1-4	CASSLESYAAEKLFF	TGTGCCAGCAGCTTGGAATCCTACGCCGCCGAAAAACTGTTTTTT
TRBD2	TRBV7-9	NA	TRBJ2-1	CASSLDGGRARNEQFF	TGTGCCAGCAGCTTAGACGGCGGGAGGGCGAGGAATGAGCAGTTCTTC
TRBD2	TRBV5-4	NA	TRBJ2-1	CASFPTGGSNYNEQFF	TGTGCCAGCTTCCCCACGGGCGGGAGTAACTACAATGAGCAGTTCTTC
TRBD1	TRBV9	few	TRBJ2-7	CASSVAPLTGTYEQYF	TGTGCCAGCAGCGTAGCTCCTCTGACAGGGACCTACGAGCAGTACTTC
TRBD2	TRBV15	NA	TRBJ2-5	CATSQSALASRQETQYF	TGTGCCACCAGTCAGAGCGCACTAGCGAGCCGCCAAGAGACCCAGTACTTC
TRBD1	TRBV14	NA	TRBJ2-7	CASSQVGGTGTYEQYF	TGTGCCAGCAGCCAAGTAGGTGGGACAGGAACGTACGAGCAGTACTTC
TRBD2	TRBV7-2	NA	TRBJ2-2	CASSLEVAGALTPVELFF	TGTGCCAGCAGCTTAGAGGTTGCGGGAGCATTAACACCGGTGGAGCTGTTTTTT
TRBD1	TRBV27	few	TRBJ1-1	CASSPYRGDTEAFF	TGTGCCAGCAGTCCTTACAGGGGGGACACTGAAGCTTTCTTT
NA	TRBV6-5	NA	TRBJ1-2	CASSPQGKEGYGYTF	TGTGCCAGCAGTCCCCAAGGGAAGGAGGGCTATGGCTACACCTTC
TRBD1	TRBV7-2	NA	TRBJ1-2	CASSLGGTGGGYTF	TGTGCCAGCAGCTTAGGAGGGACAGGGGGTGGCTACACCTTC
TRBD1	TRBV3-1/TRBV3-2	NA	TRBJ2-1	CASSQDLTGVTNEQFF	TGTGCCAGCAGCCAAGATCTTACAGGGGTGACCAATGAGCAGTTCTTC
TRBD2	TRBV6-2/TRBV6-3	NA	TRBJ2-7	CASSYSPGLGIYEQYF	TGTGCCAGCAGTTATAGCCCGGGACTAGGGATCTACGAGCAGTACTTC
TRBD2	TRBV11-2	NA	TRBJ2-7	CASSLEPSGPYEQYF	TGTGCCAGCAGCTTAGAACCTAGCGGCCCCTACGAGCAGTACTTC
NA	TRBV4-3	NA	TRBJ1-1	CASSQDSQGEAFF	TGCGCCAGCAGCCAAGATAGCCAGGGCGAAGCTTTCTTT
TRBD1	TRBV5-1	few	TRBJ2-3	CASSSTGKRYFSTDTQYF	TGCGCCAGCAGCTCGACAGGGAAGCGTTATTTTAGCACAGATACGCAGTATTTT
NA	TRBV25-1	NA	TRBJ2-3	CASSDARQHTDTQYF	TGTGCCAGCAGTGACGCCAGGCAACACACAGATACGCAGTATTTT
TRBD1	TRBV6-5	NA	TRBJ2-2	CASSWTGKSGELFF	TGTGCCAGCAGTTGGACAGGGAAGAGCGGGGAGCTGTTTTTT
TRBD2	TRBV5-4	NA	TRBJ2-5	CASSLWGLAGQETQYF	TGTGCCAGCAGCTTGTGGGGACTAGCGGGACAAGAGACCCAGTACTTC
TRBD1	TRBV19	NA	TRBJ1-2	CASSIGTVPGYTF	TGTGCCAGTAGTATCGGGACAGTTCCTGGCTACACCTTC
NA	TRBV7-9	NA	TRBJ2-7	CASSVGGYEQYF	TGTGCCAGCAGCGTGGGAGGATACGAGCAGTACTTC
NA	TRBV5-1	NA	TRBJ2-5	CASSFSPGGQETQYF	TGCGCCAGCAGCTTTTCCCCCGGGGGCCAAGAGACCCAGTACTTC
NA	TRBV19	NA	TRBJ1-2	CASSIGASGTPRNGYTF	TGTGCCAGTAGTATTGGGGCATCTGGGACACCGCGAAATGGCTACACCTTC
TRBD1	TRBV6-6	NA	TRBJ1-3	CASRPGTASSGNTIYF	TGTGCCAGCAGGCCCGGGACAGCTAGCTCTGGAAACACCATATATTTT
TRBD1	TRBV24-1	NA	TRBJ1-5	CATSDPRQGTQPQHF	TGTGCCACCAGTGATCCCAGACAGGGGACTCAGCCCCAGCATTTT
TRBD1	TRBV11-1	NA	TRBJ2-1	CASSLGTGTGGNEQFF	TGTGCCAGCAGCTTAGGAACCGGGACAGGGGGCAATGAGCAGTTCTTC
TRBD2	TRBV5-1	once	TRBJ2-1	CASSPALGLAGAGEQFF	TGCGCCAGCAGTCCAGCCCTTGGACTAGCGGGAGCAGGGGAGCAGTTCTTC
NA	TRBV5-4	NA	TRBJ1-1	CASSLGGTLNTEAFF	TGTGCCAGCAGCTTGGGCGGCACCTTGAACACTGAAGCTTTCTTT
NA	TRBV10-3	NA	TRBJ2-4	CAISESEGAAKNIQYF	TGTGCCATCAGTGAGTCGGAGGGGGCGGCCAAAAACATTCAGTACTTC
NA	TRBV15	once	TRBJ1-3	CATSRASGSENTIYF	TGTGCCACCAGCAGAGCGTCAGGGTCGGAGAACACCATATATTTT
TRBD1	TRBV4-1	NA	TRBJ1-2	CASSQGDRSYYGYTF	TGCGCCAGCAGCCAGGGGGACAGAAGCTACTATGGCTACACCTTC
NA	TRBV5-1	NA	TRBJ1-1	CASSGGALNTEAFF	TGCGCCAGCAGCGGGGGGGCCTTGAACACTGAAGCTTTCTTT
NA	TRBV9	NA	TRBJ2-5	CASSVDLPGTQYF	TGTGCCAGCAGCGTAGACCTACCCGGGACCCAGTACTTC
NA	TRBV10-3	NA	TRBJ2-2	CAISERVELRSGELFF	TGTGCCATCAGTGAGAGAGTGGAGCTGAGGTCCGGGGAGCTGTTTTTT
NA	TRBV24-1	once	TRBJ1-5	CATSEGGFNQPQHF	TGTGCCACCAGTGAGGGGGGATTTAATCAGCCCCAGCATTTT
TRBD1	TRBV7-2	NA	TRBJ2-4	CASSSGTVNIQYF	TGTGCCAGCAGCTCCGGGACAGTAAACATTCAGTACTTC
NA	TRBV11-2	NA	TRBJ2-7	CASSPFPKRDEQYF	TGTGCCAGCAGCCCCTTCCCCAAGCGGGACGAGCAGTACTTC
TRBD1	TRBV6-1	NA	TRBJ1-1	CASSEQGALNTEAFF	TGTGCCAGCAGTGAACAGGGGGCGTTGAACACTGAAGCTTTCTTT
NA	TRBV6-5	few	TRBJ2-6	CASIRAGANVLTF	TGTGCCAGCATCAGGGCTGGGGCCAACGTCCTGACTTTC
TRBD1	TRBV7-2	NA	TRBJ1-5	CASSPSTDRLDQPQHF	TGTGCCAGCAGCCCTAGTACGGACAGGTTAGACCAGCCCCAGCATTTT
NA	TRBV7-2	few	TRBJ1-5	CASSSTGRGNQPQHF	TGTGCCAGCAGCTCAACAGGGCGAGGGAATCAGCCCCAGCATTTT
TRBD1	TRBV6-2/TRBV6-3	NA	TRBJ1-2	CASSLRQGRYGYTF	TGTGCCAGCAGTTTACGACAGGGGAGGTATGGCTACACCTTC
TRBD1	TRBV4-2	NA	TRBJ1-4	CASSPQTQGFVFEKLFF	TGTGCCAGCAGCCCGCAAACACAGGGGTTCGTCTTTGAAAAACTGTTTTTT
TRBD2	TRBV6-4	NA	TRBJ2-1	CASSDRGRAITYNEQFF	TGTGCCAGCAGTGACCGCGGGAGGGCTATTACCTACAATGAGCAGTTCTTC
NA	TRBV5-6	NA	TRBJ2-2	CASSLINREIEHRGAVF	TGTGCCAGCAGCTTAATTAACAGGGAAATCGAACACCGGGGAGCTGTTTTT
NA	TRBV30	few	TRBJ1-6	CAWSYNSPLHF	TGTGCCTGGAGCTACAATTCACCCCTCCACTTT
NA	TRBV27	NA	TRBJ2-2	CASRTTAGRTGELFF	TGTGCCAGCAGAACAACAGCGGGTCGTACCGGGGAGCTGTTTTTT
TRBD2	TRBV5-5	NA	TRBJ2-2	CASSLVTLAGVTGELFF	TGTGCCAGCAGCTTGGTCACGCTGGCGGGAGTCACCGGGGAGCTGTTTTTT
NA	TRBV6-1	NA	TRBJ1-4	CASSERQLGGEKLFF	TGTGCCAGCAGTGAACGGCAGCTCGGAGGGGAAAAACTGTTTTTT
NA	TRBV9	NA	TRBJ2-3	CASSPRTASTDTQYF	TGTGCCAGCAGCCCTCGGACAGCTAGCACAGATACGCAGTATTTT
NA	TRBV28	NA	TRBJ1-5	CASSLRIGTSYSNQPQHF	TGTGCCAGCAGTTTAAGGATTGGGACATCCTATAGCAATCAGCCCCAGCATTTT
NA	TRBV29-1	NA	TRBJ2-7	CSFSAGPSYEQYF	TGCAGCTTCTCGGCTGGGCCCTCCTACGAGCAGTACTTC
TRBD2	TRBV5-6	NA	TRBJ2-3	CASSLSPSGSSADTQYF	TGTGCCAGCAGCTTGAGTCCTAGCGGGAGTTCGGCAGATACGCAGTATTTT
TRBD1	TRBV19	NA	TRBJ2-7	CASSSRGRNEQYF	TGTGCCAGTAGTTCCAGGGGGAGAAACGAGCAGTACTTC
NA	TRBV19	NA	TRBJ1-5	CASSGGSGNQPQHF	TGTGCCAGTAGCGGAGGGTCGGGCAATCAGCCCCAGCATTTT
TRBD1	TRBV19	NA	TRBJ1-1	CASRDRVPSRIRNTEAFF	TGTGCCAGTCGGGACAGGGTGCCGTCCAGGATCAGAAACACTGAAGCTTTCTTT
TRBD1	TRBV2	NA	TRBJ2-1	CASSEADREFF	TGTGCCAGCAGTGAAGCAGACAGGGAGTTCTTC